The 17 T cell receptor beta chains below were found in one sample sequenced in a study of blood T cell repertoires in COVID-19. Method: immunoSEQ multiplex PCR; TCRdb's copy keeps in-frame clones and lacks some. The profile covers around 250,000 clones, with over 80% appearing a single time and 1.9% taken by the ten largest. Sequencing was carried out using peripheral blood. These receptors came from a man in his thirties or forties who had recovered from COVID-19.

The chain is built from TRBV14 and TRBJ2-7; the D gene is possibly TRBD1 (5 bases). The V and J ends lost 0 bases and 9 bases respectively, with 12 bases between them. The germline V gene has CDR1 SGHDN and CDR2 FVKESK. The CDR3 consists of 13 residues. CDR3 protein: CASSQDHGQGQYF. The CDR3 DNA reads TGTGCCAGCAGCCAAGATCACGGCCAGGGGCAGTACTTC.

In its sample, this clone was seen a few times. The chain carries TRBV19 and TRBJ1-2; D may be TRBD1 (6 bases). V was pared by 7 bases and J by 2 bases, with 23 bases between. Germline V gene data show CDR1 as LNHDA and CDR2 as SQIVND (reference sequence). CDR3 size: 17 residues. The CDR3 coding sequence is TGTGCCAGTAAATTTTGGTGGCCAGGGGAAGAGAACTATGGCTACACCTTC. Translated, it gives CASKFWWPGEENYGYTF.

The chain couples TRBV7-8 to TRBJ1-4; D is uncertain. This CDR3 has 13 residues. Germline V gene sequence: CDR1 SGHVS, CDR2 FQNEAQ. V was shortened by 5 bases and J by 8 bases, with 12 bases between the two germline ends. The CDR3 spells CASSQSIREKLFF. The CDR3 DNA follows: TGTGCCAGCAGCCAATCAATCCGGGAAAAACTGTTTTTT.

This clone was counted only a few times. V is TRBV18 and J is TRBJ2-7, with 13 bases matching TRBD2. The J segment lost 2 bases and the V segment lost 2 bases, leaving 0 bases of the junction unmatched. The germline V gene encodes CDR1 KGHSH and CDR2 LQKENI. The CDR3 spans 15 residues. The CDR3 sequence is CASSPTSGGAYEQYF. The CDR3, as DNA: TGTGCCAGCTCACCAACTAGCGGGGGGGCCTACGAGCAGTACTTC.

J is TRBJ1-1 and V is TRBV6-5; possibly TRBD1 for D (6 bases). The CDR3 has 13 amino acids. Germline CDR1 MNHEY, CDR2 SVGAGI. V lost 8 bases to trimming and J lost 4 bases, with 14 bases between them. The CDR3 sequence is CASYRVSGTEAFF. The CDR3 DNA follows: TGTGCCAGCTACAGGGTCTCAGGCACTGAAGCTTTCTTT.

J is TRBJ2-1 and V is TRBV28, with D unresolved. From germline, CDR1 is MDHEN and CDR2 SYDVKM. The V end lost 1 base, the J end lost 9 bases, and 7 bases lay between the germline ends. The CDR3 has 12 residues. This CDR3 reads CASSLLRGEQFF. DNA for the CDR3: TGTGCCAGCAGTTTATTGCGAGGTGAGCAGTTCTTC.

The chain carries TRBV19 and TRBJ1-5; maybe TRBD1 (6 bases). The CDR3 is 14 amino acids. The V end lost 9 bases, the J end lost 7 bases, and 19 bases lay between the germline ends. The germline CDR1 and CDR2 sequences are LNHDA and SQIVND (reference sequence). The CDR3 spells CASMRGGVDQPQHF. The DNA for the CDR3 is TGTGCCAGCATGAGAGGGGGAGTAGACCAGCCCCAGCATTTT.

This sequence joins TRBV6-2 or TRBV6-3 and TRBJ1-2, with 7 bases matching TRBD1. V dropped 6 bases and J dropped 5; count of bases not matched to a gene: 18. Germline V gene lookup returns CDR1 MNHEY and CDR2 SVGEGT. CDR3 length: 17 amino acids. DNA for the CDR3: TGTGCCAGCAGCCTCCGGTACGGACAGGCAGGAAGATATGGCTACACCTTC. This translates into CASSLRYGQAGRYGYTF.

This rearrangement joins TRBV2 to TRBJ2-1, with a possible D match to TRBD1 (5 bases). V was pared by 6 bases and J by 0 bases, with 6 bases between. Germline values: CDR1 SNHLY, CDR2 FYNNEI. The CDR3 has 13 amino acids. In DNA form, the CDR3 reads TGTGCCAGCAGCCAGGGCTCCTACAATGAGCAGTTCTTC. It translates to CASSQGSYNEQFF.

The rearrangement uses TRBV6-6 and TRBJ1-2; 9 nucleotides align to TRBD1. In germline, CDR1 is MNHNY, CDR2 SVGAGI (reference sequence). Trimming took 6 bases from V and 4 from J; bases not matched to a gene: 3. The CDR3 contains 13 residues. The CDR3 DNA reads TGTGCCAGCAGCGCGACAGGGGGCTATGGCTACACCTTC. This translates into CASSATGGYGYTF.

The rearrangement joins TRBV6-2 or TRBV6-3 to TRBJ2-7, with TRBD2 as a possible D gene (6 bases). Trimming shortened V by 6 bases and J by 3 bases, and 15 bases separated the two germline ends. Germline-derived CDR1 and CDR2 are MNHEY and SVGEGT. The CDR3 has 14 amino acids. DNA for the CDR3: TGTGCCAGCAGCAATGGCGGGACCTACTACGAGCAGTACTTC. It yields the protein CASSNGGTYYEQYF.

This clone was seen more than once but under ten times. The chain combines TRBV5-4 with TRBJ1-1, with 7 bases that match TRBD1. Germline V gives CDR1 SGHNT, CDR2 YYREEE (reference sequence). J lost 10 bases, V lost 0 bases, and 6 bases had no gene match. CDR3 length: 13 amino acids. CDR3 in amino acids: CASSLAGGVGAFF. CDR3 coding DNA: TGTGCCAGCAGCTTGGCAGGGGGAGTTGGAGCTTTCTTT.

This rearrangement joins TRBV4-1 to TRBJ2-1, with 9 bases matching TRBD1. The CDR3 loop spans 19 amino acids. With 0 bases clipped from V and 8 bases from J, the junction kept 17 bases outside the gene matches. Looked up from germline, CDR1 is MGHRA and CDR2 is YSYEKL. The CDR3 loop reads CASSQDSSAWTGVVYEQFF. CDR3 coding DNA: TGCGCCAGCAGCCAAGATAGCTCGGCGTGGACAGGGGTCGTCTATGAGCAGTTCTTC.

V is TRBV19 and J is TRBJ1-3; no clear D. Germline V gene data show CDR1 as LNHDA and CDR2 as SQIVND (reference sequence). The CDR3 totals 12 residues. V lost 7 bases and J 4 bases, leaving 8 bases between the germline ends. This chain's CDR3 is CASNTPGNTIYF. The CDR3 coding sequence is TGTGCCAGTAATACACCCGGAAACACCATATATTTT.

The CDR3 bases are TGTGCCAGCAGCTCTCTGGTAGGGGACACAGATACGCAGTATTTT. Its translation: CASSSLVGDTDTQYF. The chain employs TRBV11-2 and TRBJ2-3, with D possibly being TRBD1 (5 bases). Per the germline V gene, CDR1 is SGHAT and CDR2 is FQNNGV. CDR3 length: 15 amino acids. Trimming cost V 4 bases and J 2 bases, with 13 bases left between them.

The chain employs TRBV5-8 and TRBJ2-5; TRBD1 aligns across 7 bases. The CDR3 loop spans 17 amino acids. Germline V gene data show CDR1 as SGHTS and CDR2 as YDEGEE. V lost 4 bases to trimming and J lost 1 base; unmatched junction nucleotides: 13. The CDR3, as DNA: TGTGCCAGCAGCCTAATGATAATCCGGGACAGCCAAGAGACCCAGTACTTC. This translates into CASSLMIIRDSQETQYF.

The gene calls are TRBV12-3 or TRBV12-4 and TRBJ2-6; D is unresolved. The CDR3 length is 12 residues. The germline V and J ends were trimmed by 3 bases and 7 bases, with 4 bases remaining between them. The CDR3: CASSFRANVLTF. CDR3 bases: TGTGCCAGCAGTTTCAGAGCCAACGTCCTGACTTTC.